Each of the 17 T cell receptor beta chains below was sequenced from the same sample in a study of cytomegalovirus exposure and HLA in healthy donors. Primers for the PCR totalled 60 Vbeta and 13 Jbeta. Assay: immunoSEQ multiplex PCR; the TCRdb copy retains only in-frame clones and omits some. There are 200,000 to 250,000 clones in the sample, with roughly 0.98% held by the top ten. What was sequenced was PBMCs. The origin of the receptors is a woman aged 25 to 45 in good health and CMV-seropositive.

The V call is TRBV15, the J call TRBJ2-1; TRBD2 matches 8 bases. Germline CDR1 reads LNHNV; CDR2 reads YYDKDF (reference sequence). The length of the CDR3 is 15 residues. With V trimmed by 0 bases and J by 6 bases, 4 bases remained unmatched. This chain's CDR3 is CATSRDYTSGNEQFF. The CDR3 nucleotides are TGTGCCACCAGCAGAGATTACACTAGCGGCAATGAGCAGTTCTTC.

The chain employs TRBV29-1 and TRBJ2-3; TRBD1 aligns across 11 bases. CDR3 length: 16 amino acids. The junction had 6 bases not matched to a gene; V was cut back by 4 bases and J by 0 bases. Looked up from germline, CDR1 is SQVTM and CDR2 is ANQGSEA. The CDR3 reads CSVAGTGGFSTDTQYF. DNA for the CDR3: TGCAGCGTTGCCGGGACAGGGGGTTTTAGCACAGATACGCAGTATTTT.

V is TRBV4-1 and J is TRBJ1-2; TRBD1 agrees at 8 bases. CDR1 and CDR2 from the germline V gene are MGHRA and YSYEKL. There are 13 residues in the CDR3. The V gene end was trimmed by 2 bases and the J gene end by 8 bases; junction bases not matched to a gene: 4. CDR3 sequence reads: CASSQLQGVGYTF. The CDR3 DNA reads as TGCGCCAGCAGCCAACTACAGGGGGTAGGCTACACCTTC.

The chain couples TRBV5-6 to TRBJ1-2; 10 positions agree with TRBD1. V lost 7 bases and J lost 4; bases outside the gene matches: 10. The CDR3 contains 15 residues. The V gene's germline CDR1 is SGHDT and CDR2 YYEEEE. CDR3 sequence reads: CASETGGILTYGYTF. The CDR3 region has the DNA TGTGCCAGCGAGACAGGGGGCATCCTGACCTATGGCTACACCTTC.

The chain joins TRBV6-6 to TRBJ1-5; D call uncertain. CDR1 is MNHNY, CDR2 SVGAGI, per germline (reference sequence). This CDR3 spans 15 amino acids. Trimming pared 3 bases from V and 3 bases from J, leaving 12 bases between. Written as DNA, the CDR3 is TGTGCCAGCAGTTATTTCGAACAGAACAATCAGCCCCAGCATTTT. Translated: CASSYFEQNNQPQHF.

V usage is TRBV7-6 and J usage is TRBJ1-4; 10 positions agree with TRBD1. The CDR3 extends over 15 amino acids. CDR1 is SGHVS and CDR2 is FNYEAQ in the germline V gene. V gave up 5 bases and J gave up 6 bases; unmatched junction bases: 6. CDR3 in amino acids: CASSPTGTGDEKLFF. The CDR3 DNA follows: TGTGCCAGCAGCCCTACCGGGACAGGGGATGAAAAACTGTTTTTT.

The chain recombines TRBV4-3 with TRBJ2-4; 8 bases align to TRBD1. The CDR3 length is 15 residues. CDR1 is LGHNA and CDR2 is YSLEER in the germline V gene. J lost 5 bases, V lost 4 bases, and 7 bases had no gene match. The CDR3 spells CASSLEGQGQNIQYF. CDR3 DNA sequence: TGCGCCAGCAGCCTCGAAGGACAGGGACAAAACATTCAGTACTTC.

This chain joins TRBV7-6 and TRBJ1-5, with 10 bases matching TRBD1. Per germline, CDR1 SGHVS and CDR2 FNYEAQ. V shed 5 bases, J shed 8 bases, and the junction held 9 bases outside the gene matches. The CDR3 has 15 residues. CDR3 residues: CASSQGGQGFEPQHF. DNA for the CDR3: TGTGCCAGCAGCCAGGGGGGACAGGGGTTCGAGCCCCAGCATTTT.

The chain carries TRBV19 and TRBJ1-2; 7 nucleotides match TRBD1. Germline V gene sequence: CDR1 LNHDA, CDR2 SQIVND (reference sequence). The junction had 18 bases not matched to a gene; V was cut back by 6 bases and J by 8 bases. The CDR3 spans 16 residues. The CDR3 DNA is TGTGCCAGTAGCTCTACCGGGACAGTCCCCTCTAGGGGCTACACCTTC. Translation: CASSSTGTVPSRGYTF.

This chain links TRBV11-3 with TRBJ2-7, with 8 positions matching TRBD1. The J segment lost 6 bases and the V segment lost 2 bases, leaving 9 bases of the junction unmatched. This CDR3 has 15 amino acids. Germline V gene lookup returns CDR1 SGHNT and CDR2 YENEEA. The CDR3 loop reads CASSLSPTGTGEQYF. In DNA, the CDR3 is TGTGCCAGCAGCTTATCCCCCACAGGGACAGGCGAGCAGTACTTC.

This chain joins TRBV29-1 and TRBJ2-1; TRBD1 matches at 8 bases. Per germline, CDR1 SQVTM and CDR2 ANQGSEA. CDR3 length: 14 residues. V shed 7 bases, J shed 2 bases, and the junction held 7 bases outside the gene matches. The DNA of the CDR3 is TGCAGCGCCTTTGGACAGGGACCCTACAATGAGCAGTTCTTC. Translation gives CSAFGQGPYNEQFF.

The chain has TRBV7-9 and TRBJ2-7; tentatively, D is TRBD2 (5 bases). CDR3 length: 16 residues. V lost 4 bases and J 2 bases, leaving 18 bases between the germline ends. In germline, CDR1 is SEHNR, CDR2 FQNEAQ (reference sequence). CDR3 nucleotide sequence: TGTGCCAGCAGCTCGACGCTAGGACTGTCTACCTACGAGCAGTACTTC. Its translation: CASSSTLGLSTYEQYF. Filled out from reference TRBV7-9 and TRBJ2-7, the complete variable domain reads DTGVSQNPRHKITKRGQNVTFRCDPISEHNRLYWYRQTLGQGPEFLTYFQNEAQLEKSRLLSDRFSAERPKGSFSTLEIQRTEQGDSAMYLCASSSTLGLSTYEQYFGPGTRLTVT.

The CDR3: CAWSVGTGQTYEQYF. The CDR3 nucleotides are TGTGCCTGGAGTGTTGGGACAGGGCAGACCTACGAGCAGTACTTC. The J gene is TRBJ2-7, the V gene TRBV30; 9 bases align to TRBD1. Germline V gene sequence: CDR1 GTSNPN, CDR2 SVGIG (reference sequence). CDR3 length equals 15 residues. V was pared by 0 bases and J by 2 bases, with 5 bases of the junction left unmatched. The full variable domain, rest sourced from reference TRBV30 and TRBJ2-7, is SQTIHQWPATLVQPVGSPLSLECTVEGTSNPNLYWYRQAAGRGLQLLFYSVGIGQISSEVPQNLSASRPQDRQFILSSKKLLLSDSGFYLCAWSVGTGQTYEQYFGPGTRLTVT.

This chain links TRBV2 with TRBJ2-2, with D uncertain. Trimming took off 4 bases at V and 6 bases at J, with 9 bases between the two ends. The CDR3 spans 13 residues. Germline lookup yields CDR1 SNHLY and CDR2 FYNNEI. CDR3 DNA: TGTGCCAGCAGTGGAGATCCGTCCGGGGAGCTGTTTTTT. Protein sequence: CASSGDPSGELFF.

The chain couples TRBV18 to TRBJ2-1; a weak D match, TRBD2 (6 bases). V was clipped by 1 base and J by 0 bases, with 7 bases between them. The CDR3 has 15 residues. The germline CDR1 and CDR2 sequences are KGHSH and LQKENI. CDR3 DNA sequence: TGTGCCAGCTCACCACGGAGGGCCTCCTACAATGAGCAGTTCTTC. Protein: CASSPRRASYNEQFF.

The genes are TRBV5-1 and TRBJ2-5; 8 positions agree with TRBD2. Trimming took 3 bases from V and 4 from J; bases not matched to a gene: 11. The CDR3 is made up of 16 amino acids. Germline V lookup: CDR1 SGHRS, CDR2 YFSETQ. The CDR3 region is CASSSDGRGGRETQYF. The CDR3 nucleotides are TGCGCCAGCAGCTCGGACGGGAGGGGGGGCCGAGAGACCCAGTACTTC. Supplemented by reference TRBV5-1 and TRBJ2-5, the full variable domain reads KAGVTQTPRYLIKTRGQQVTLSCSPISGHRSVSWYQQTPGQGLQFLFEYFSETQRNKGNFPGRFSGRQFSNSRSEMNVSTLELGDSALYLCASSSDGRGGRETQYFGPGTRLLVL.

The chain recombines TRBV5-1 with TRBJ2-7; D perhaps matches TRBD1 (5 bases). Germline V gene sequence: CDR1 SGHRS, CDR2 YFSETQ. The V end lost 5 bases, the J end lost 6 bases, and 12 bases lay between the germline ends. This CDR3 is 12 amino acids long. The CDR3 DNA sequence: TGCGCCAGCAGAGTAATAAGGGGCGAGCAGTACTTC. Translated: CASRVIRGEQYF.